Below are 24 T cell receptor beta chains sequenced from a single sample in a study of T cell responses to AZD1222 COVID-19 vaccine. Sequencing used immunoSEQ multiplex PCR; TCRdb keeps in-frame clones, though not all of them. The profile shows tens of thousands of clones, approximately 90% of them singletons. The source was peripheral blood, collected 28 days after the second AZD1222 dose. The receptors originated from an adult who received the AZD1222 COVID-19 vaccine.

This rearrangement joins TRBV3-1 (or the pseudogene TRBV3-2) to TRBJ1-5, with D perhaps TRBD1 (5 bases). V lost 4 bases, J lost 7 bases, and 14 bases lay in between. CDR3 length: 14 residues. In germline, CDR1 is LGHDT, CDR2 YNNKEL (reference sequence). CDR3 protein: CASSLGEAAQPQHF. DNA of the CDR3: TGTGCCAGCAGCCTAGGGGAAGCCGCCCAGCCCCAGCATTTT.

This chain's CDR3 is CASSLPGGGLDTQYF. The CDR3 DNA sequence: TGTGCCAGCAGCCTACCTGGAGGGGGCCTAGATACGCAGTATTTT. V usage is TRBV3-1 (or the pseudogene TRBV3-2) and J usage is TRBJ2-3, with D possibly being TRBD1 (7 bases). CDR3 size: 15 residues. Germline assignment: CDR1 LGHDT and CDR2 YNNKEL (reference sequence). Trimming shortened V by 4 bases and J by 5 bases, and 16 bases separated the two germline ends.

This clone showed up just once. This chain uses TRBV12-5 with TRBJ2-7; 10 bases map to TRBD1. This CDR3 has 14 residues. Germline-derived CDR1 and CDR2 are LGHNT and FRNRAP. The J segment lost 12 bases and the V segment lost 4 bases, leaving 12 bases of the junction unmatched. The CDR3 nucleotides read TGTGCTAGTGGTTCGGCGGGACAGGGGCCTGGTCTGTACTTC. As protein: CASGSAGQGPGLYF.

CDR3 loop: CASSQVTQGDNGYTF. The CDR3 DNA reads TGCGCCAGCAGCCAAGTAACCCAGGGGGATAATGGCTACACCTTC. The chain recombines TRBV4-1 with TRBJ1-2; 7 positions agree with TRBD1. The length of the CDR3 is 15 residues. V shed 1 base and J 6 bases; nucleotides not matched to a gene: 8. Germline CDR1 is MGHRA and CDR2 is YSYEKL.

CDR3 nucleotides: TGTGCCAGCAGTCCCGACCCCCGAGAGCAGTACTTC. Translation gives CASSPDPREQYF. The V gene is TRBV7-2, the J gene TRBJ2-7; D call uncertain. The CDR3 consists of 12 residues. Deletions cut 6 bases from V and 7 bases from J, with 13 bases between. Germline CDR1 reads SGHTA; CDR2 reads FQGNSA.

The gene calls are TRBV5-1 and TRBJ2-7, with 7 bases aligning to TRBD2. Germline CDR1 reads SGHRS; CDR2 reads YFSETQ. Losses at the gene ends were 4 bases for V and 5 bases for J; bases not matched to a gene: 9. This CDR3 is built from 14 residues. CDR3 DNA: TGCGCCAGCAGCCCGAGCGGGGACGGCGACGAGCAGTACTTC. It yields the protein CASSPSGDGDEQYF. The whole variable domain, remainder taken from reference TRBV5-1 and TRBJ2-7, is KAGVTQTPRYLIKTRGQQVTLSCSPISGHRSVSWYQQTPGQGLQFLFEYFSETQRNKGNFPGRFSGRQFSNSRSEMNVSTLELGDSALYLCASSPSGDGDEQYFGPGTRLTVT.

CDR3 residues: CASKAQFNSPLHF. CDR3 coding DNA: TGTGCCAGTAAGGCGCAGTTTAATTCACCCCTCCACTTT. V and J are TRBV19 and TRBJ1-6, with unresolved D. Trimming left V 7 bases short and J 6 bases short, with 10 bases between. The CDR3 is 13 residues long. Germline assignment: CDR1 LNHDA and CDR2 SQIVND (reference sequence).

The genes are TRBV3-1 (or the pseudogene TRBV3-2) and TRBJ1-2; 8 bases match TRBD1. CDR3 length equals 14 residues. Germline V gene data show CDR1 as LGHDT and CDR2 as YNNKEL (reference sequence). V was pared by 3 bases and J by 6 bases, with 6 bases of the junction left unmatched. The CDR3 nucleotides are TGTGCCAGCAGCCAGCTGGGACAGGATAATGGCTACACCTTC. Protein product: CASSQLGQDNGYTF.

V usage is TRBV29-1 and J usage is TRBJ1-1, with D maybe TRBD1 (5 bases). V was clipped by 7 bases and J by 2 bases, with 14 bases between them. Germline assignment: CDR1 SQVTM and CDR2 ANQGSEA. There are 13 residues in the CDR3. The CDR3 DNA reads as TGCAGCGCCACCCAGGGAATCAACACTGAAGCTTTCTTT. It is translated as CSATQGINTEAFF. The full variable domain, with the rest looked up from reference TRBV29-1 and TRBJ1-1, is SAVISQKPSRDICQRGTSLTIQCQVDSQVTMMFWYRQQPGQSLTLIATANQGSEATYESGFVIDKFPISRPNLTFSTLTVSNMSPEDSSIYLCSATQGINTEAFFGQGTRLTVV.

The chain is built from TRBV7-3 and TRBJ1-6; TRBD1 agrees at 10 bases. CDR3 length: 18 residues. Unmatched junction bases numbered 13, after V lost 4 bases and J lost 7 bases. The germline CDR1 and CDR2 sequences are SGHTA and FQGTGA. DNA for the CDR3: TGTGCCAGCAGCTCCTTACAACTGCAGACAGGGGGCAATTCACCCCTCCACTTT. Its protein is CASSSLQLQTGGNSPLHF.

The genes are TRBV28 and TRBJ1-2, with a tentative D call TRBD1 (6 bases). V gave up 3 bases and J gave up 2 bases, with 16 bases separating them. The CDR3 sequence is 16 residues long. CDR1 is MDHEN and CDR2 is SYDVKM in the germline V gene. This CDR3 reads CASSFPQGQQNYGYTF. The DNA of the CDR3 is TGTGCCAGCAGTTTCCCCCAAGGACAGCAAAACTATGGCTACACCTTC.

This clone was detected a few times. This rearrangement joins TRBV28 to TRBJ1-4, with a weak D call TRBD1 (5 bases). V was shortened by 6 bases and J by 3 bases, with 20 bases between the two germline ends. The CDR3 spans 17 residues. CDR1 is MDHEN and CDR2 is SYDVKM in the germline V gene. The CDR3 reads CASRSRGSLGSNEKLFF. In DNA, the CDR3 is TGTGCCAGCAGAAGTAGGGGTTCTTTGGGATCTAATGAAAAACTGTTTTTT. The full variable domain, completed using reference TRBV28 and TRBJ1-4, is DVKVTQSSRYLVKRTGEKVFLECVQDMDHENMFWYRQDPGLGLRLIYFSYDVKMKEKGDIPEGYSVSREKKERFSLILESASTNQTSMYLCASRSRGSLGSNEKLFFGSGTQLSVL.

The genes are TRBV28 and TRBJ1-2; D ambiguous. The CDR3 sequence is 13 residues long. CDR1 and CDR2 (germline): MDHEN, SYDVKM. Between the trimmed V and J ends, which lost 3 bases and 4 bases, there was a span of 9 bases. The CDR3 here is CASSFARIYGYTF. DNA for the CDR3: TGTGCCAGCAGTTTTGCGCGTATCTATGGCTACACCTTC.

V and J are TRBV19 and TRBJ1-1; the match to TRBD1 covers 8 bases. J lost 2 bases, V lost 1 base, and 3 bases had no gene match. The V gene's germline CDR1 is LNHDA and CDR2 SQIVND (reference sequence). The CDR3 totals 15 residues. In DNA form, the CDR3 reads TGTGCCAGTAGTATAGGGGACAGGATAAACACTGAAGCTTTCTTT. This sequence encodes CASSIGDRINTEAFF.

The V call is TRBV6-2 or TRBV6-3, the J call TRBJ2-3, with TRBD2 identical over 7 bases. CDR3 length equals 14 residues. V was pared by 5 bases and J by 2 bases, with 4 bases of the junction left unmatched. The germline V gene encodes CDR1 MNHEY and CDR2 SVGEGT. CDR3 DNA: TGTGCCAGCAGTCCCGGGACTAACACAGATACGCAGTATTTT. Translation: CASSPGTNTDTQYF.

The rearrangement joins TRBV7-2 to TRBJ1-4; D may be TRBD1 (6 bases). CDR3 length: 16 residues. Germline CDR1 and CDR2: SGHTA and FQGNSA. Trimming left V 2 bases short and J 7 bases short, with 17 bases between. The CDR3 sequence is CASSLTFQGRGEKLFF. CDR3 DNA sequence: TGTGCCAGCAGCTTAACATTCCAGGGCAGGGGTGAAAAACTGTTTTTT. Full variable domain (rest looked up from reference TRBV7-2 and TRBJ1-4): GAGVSQSPSNKVTEKGKDVELRCDPISGHTALYWYRQSLGQGLEFLIYFQGNSAPDKSGLPSDRFSAERTGGSVSTLTIQRTQQEDSAVYLCASSLTFQGRGEKLFFGSGTQLSVL.

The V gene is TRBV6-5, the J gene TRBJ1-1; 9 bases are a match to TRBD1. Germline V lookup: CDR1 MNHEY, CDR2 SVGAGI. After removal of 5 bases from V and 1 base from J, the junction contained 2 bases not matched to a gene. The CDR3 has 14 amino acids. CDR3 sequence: CASSTGQGNTEAFF. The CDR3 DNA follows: TGTGCCAGCAGTACGGGACAGGGGAACACTGAAGCTTTCTTT.

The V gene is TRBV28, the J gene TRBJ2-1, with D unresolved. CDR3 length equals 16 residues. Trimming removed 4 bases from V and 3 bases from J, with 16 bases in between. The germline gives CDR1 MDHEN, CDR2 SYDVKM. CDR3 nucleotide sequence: TGTGCCAGCAGTTCCCTCCTGGGTACAGACTACAATGAGCAGTTCTTC. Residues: CASSSLLGTDYNEQFF.

The CDR3 sequence is CASSERTSGGDEQFF. CDR3 coding DNA: TGTGCCAGCAGTGAACGGACTAGCGGGGGCGATGAGCAGTTCTTC. V usage is TRBV2 and J usage is TRBJ2-1; 13 bases map to TRBD2. Looked up from germline, CDR1 is SNHLY and CDR2 is FYNNEI. J was trimmed by 8 bases and V by 2 bases; bases with no gene match: 3. CDR3 length equals 15 residues.

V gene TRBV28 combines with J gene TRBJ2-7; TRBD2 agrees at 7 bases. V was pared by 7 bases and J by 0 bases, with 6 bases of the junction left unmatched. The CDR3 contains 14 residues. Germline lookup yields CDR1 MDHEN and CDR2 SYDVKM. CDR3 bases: TGTGCCAGCAACATGGGGGGGAGCTCCTACGAGCAGTACTTC. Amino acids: CASNMGGSSYEQYF.

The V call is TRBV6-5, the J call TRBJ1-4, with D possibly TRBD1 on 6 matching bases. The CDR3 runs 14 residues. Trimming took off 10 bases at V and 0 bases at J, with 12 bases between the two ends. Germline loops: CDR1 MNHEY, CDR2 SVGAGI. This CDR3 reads CATPTGSTNEKLFF. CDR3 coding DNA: TGTGCCACCCCCACAGGGTCAACTAATGAAAAACTGTTTTTT.

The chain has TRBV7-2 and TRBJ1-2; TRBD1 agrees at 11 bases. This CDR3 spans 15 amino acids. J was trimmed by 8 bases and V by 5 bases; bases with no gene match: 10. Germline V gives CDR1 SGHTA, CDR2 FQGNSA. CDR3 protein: CASSEDGTGGRGYTF. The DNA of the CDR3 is TGTGCCAGCAGCGAGGACGGGACAGGGGGTCGCGGCTACACCTTC.

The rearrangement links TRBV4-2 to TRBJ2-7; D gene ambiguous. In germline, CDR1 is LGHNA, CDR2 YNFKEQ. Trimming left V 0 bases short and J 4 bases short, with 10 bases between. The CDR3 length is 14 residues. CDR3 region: CASSQDRGAYEQYF. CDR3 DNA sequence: TGTGCCAGCAGCCAAGACCGTGGCGCGTACGAGCAGTACTTC.

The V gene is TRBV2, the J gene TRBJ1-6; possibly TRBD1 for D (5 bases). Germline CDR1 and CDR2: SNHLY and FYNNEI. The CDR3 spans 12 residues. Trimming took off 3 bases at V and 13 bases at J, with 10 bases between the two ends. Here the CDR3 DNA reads TGTGCCAGCAGTGACAGAACAGGTCCCCTCCACTTT. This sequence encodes CASSDRTGPLHF.